Below, 19 T cell receptor beta chains from the same sample are listed, as sequenced in a study of shared clonotypes between healthy human individuals. Some clones are missing from TCRdb's copy, which holds only in-frame ones; the method was immunoSEQ multiplex PCR. The table shows some 580,000 clones, with 97% occurring only once. Sequencing input: naive CD4+ T cells sorted from blood. Subset given: CD45RA+ positively selected. These receptors were taken from a woman in her thirties in good health.

This clone occurred once. The V and J genes are TRBV27 and TRBJ1-2, with TRBD1 as a possible D gene (6 bases). The ends were cut back, 2 bases at V and 8 bases at J, with 15 bases in the middle. This CDR3 has 14 residues. The V gene's germline CDR1 is MNHEY and CDR2 SMNVEV (reference sequence). CDR3 amino acids: CASSLGGTFEGYTF. The CDR3 DNA reads as TGTGCCAGCAGTTTAGGAGGGACATTTGAAGGCTACACCTTC.

This chain joins TRBV7-3 and TRBJ2-1, with a possible D match to TRBD2 (6 bases). Germline V CDR1 and CDR2: SGHTA, FQGTGA. V dropped 5 bases and J dropped 9 bases, with 17 bases sitting between them. CDR3 length equals 14 residues. In DNA, the CDR3 is TGTGCCAGCAGCAAAGAGTTGTGGGAGGTTGAGCAGTTCTTC. It is translated as CASSKELWEVEQFF. Combining the CDR3 with reference TRBV7-3 and TRBJ2-1 gives the whole variable domain GAGVSQTPSNKVTEKGKYVELRCDPISGHTALYWYRQSLGQGPEFLIYFQGTGAADDSGLPNDRFFAVRPEGSVSTLKIQRTERGDSAVYLCASSKELWEVEQFFGPGTRLTVL.

The chain couples TRBV29-1 to TRBJ1-5; TRBD1 is a possible D gene (5 bases). Germline-derived CDR1 and CDR2 are SQVTM and ANQGSEA. Trimming shortened V by 6 bases and J by 0 bases, and 12 bases separated the two germline ends. The CDR3 is made up of 14 amino acids. CDR3: CSVATENSNQPQHF. The DNA of the CDR3 is TGCAGCGTCGCGACAGAGAATAGCAATCAGCCCCAGCATTTT.

This clone has only one observation. The CDR3 coding sequence is TGTGCCAGCAGCTTAGAGGGGAGCAGGGAGACCCAGTACTTC. Its protein product is CASSLEGSRETQYF. V and J are TRBV7-9 and TRBJ2-5, with D perhaps assigned TRBD1 or TRBD2 (5 bases each). In germline, CDR1 is SEHNR, CDR2 FQNEAQ (reference sequence). Trimming removed 1 base at V and 5 bases at J, with 11 bases between. The CDR3 is 14 residues long. Full variable domain (rest looked up from reference TRBV7-9 and TRBJ2-5): DTGVSQNPRHKITKRGQNVTFRCDPISEHNRLYWYRQTLGQGPEFLTYFQNEAQLEKSRLLSDRFSAERPKGSFSTLEIQRTEQGDSAMYLCASSLEGSRETQYFGPGTRLLVL.

The gene calls are TRBV10-3 and TRBJ2-7; D remains unclear. There are 12 residues in the CDR3. Germline loops: CDR1 ENHRY, CDR2 SYGVKD. Trimming took 0 bases from V and 6 from J, leaving 6 bases between them. CDR3 sequence: CAISESDREQYF. The CDR3 bases are TGTGCCATCAGTGAGTCGGACCGCGAGCAGTACTTC.

The genes are TRBV28 and TRBJ2-5, with 8 bases that match TRBD1. CDR1 MDHEN and CDR2 SYDVKM come from the germline V gene. The CDR3 contains 12 residues. V gave up 8 bases and J gave up 5 bases; unmatched junction bases: 4. CDR3 residues: CASGTGGETQYF. The CDR3 DNA reads TGTGCCAGCGGGACAGGCGGGGAGACCCAGTACTTC.

This rearrangement joins TRBV5-4 to TRBJ1-1; possible D gene TRBD1, 5 bases. Trimming took off 4 bases at V and 5 bases at J, with 18 bases between the two ends. CDR1 is SGHNT and CDR2 is YYREEE in the germline V gene (reference sequence). This CDR3 region has 15 residues. CDR3 sequence reads: CASSAPGPPKTEAFF. CDR3 in DNA: TGTGCCAGCAGCGCCCCGGGGCCCCCTAAGACTGAAGCTTTCTTT.

This clone appeared once. The rearrangement uses TRBV7-9 and TRBJ2-7; D is unresolved. There are 12 residues in the CDR3. V was shortened by 4 bases and J by 0 bases, with 4 bases between the two germline ends. Per the germline V gene, CDR1 is SEHNR and CDR2 is FQNEAQ (reference sequence). CDR3 residues: CASSWDSYEQYF. In nucleotides, the CDR3 is TGTGCCAGCAGCTGGGACTCCTACGAGCAGTACTTC.

J is TRBJ2-2 and V is TRBV6-5; 7 bases are shared with TRBD1. Germline CDR1 reads MNHEY; CDR2 reads SVGAGI. The CDR3 runs 15 residues. V lost 3 bases and J lost 5; bases outside the gene matches: 6. In DNA form, the CDR3 reads TGTGCCAGCAGTTATTCGGGACAGACGACCGGGGAGCTGTTTTTT. Its translation is CASSYSGQTTGELFF.

The V and J genes are TRBV19 and TRBJ1-5; TRBD1 is a possible D gene (5 bases). CDR3 size: 15 residues. Trimming took 6 bases from V and 4 from J, leaving 16 bases between them. Germline assignment: CDR1 LNHDA and CDR2 SQIVND (reference sequence). CDR3 amino acids: CASRLGPGRNQPQHF. The CDR3 DNA reads TGTGCCAGTAGGTTGGGACCGGGGAGGAATCAGCCCCAGCATTTT.

This sequence joins TRBV11-2 and TRBJ2-1, with 10 bases identical to TRBD2. Germline assignment: CDR1 SGHAT and CDR2 FQNNGV. Unmatched junction bases numbered 3, after V lost 4 bases and J lost 6 bases. This CDR3 has 14 amino acids. DNA of the CDR3: TGTGCCAGCAGCTCCGAGCGGGAGGGCAATGAGCAGTTCTTC. Protein product: CASSSEREGNEQFF. Based on the CDR3 plus reference TRBV11-2 and TRBJ2-1, the full variable domain is EAGVAQSPRYKIIEKRQSVAFWCNPISGHATLYWYQQILGQGPKLLIQFQNNGVVDDSQLPKDRFSAERLKGVDSTLKIQPAKLEDSAVYLCASSSEREGNEQFFGPGTRLTVL.

The chain is built from TRBV6-1 and TRBJ1-5, with a tentative D call TRBD1 (6 bases). Germline CDR1 and CDR2: MNHNS and SASEGT. This CDR3 spans 13 amino acids. V was shortened by 4 bases and J by 5 bases, with 9 bases between the two germline ends. Here the CDR3 reads CASSVTGYQPQHF. Here the CDR3 DNA reads TGTGCCAGCAGTGTGACAGGATATCAGCCCCAGCATTTT.

The rearrangement links TRBV30 to TRBJ1-2; D gene unclear. This CDR3 spans 12 amino acids. CDR1 GTSNPN and CDR2 SVGIG come from the germline V gene (reference sequence). V lost 0 bases and J 2 bases, leaving 4 bases between the germline ends. CDR3 nucleotides: TGTGCCTGGAGTGTAAGCAACTATGGCTACACCTTC. Translated: CAWSVSNYGYTF. Full variable domain (remainder filled in from reference TRBV30 and TRBJ1-2): SQTIHQWPATLVQPVGSPLSLECTVEGTSNPNLYWYRQAAGRGLQLLFYSVGIGQISSEVPQNLSASRPQDRQFILSSKKLLLSDSGFYLCAWSVSNYGYTFGSGTRLTVV.

The chain is built from TRBV19 and TRBJ1-5; tentative D call: TRBD1 (5 bases). The CDR3 consists of 14 residues. Per germline, CDR1 LNHDA and CDR2 SQIVND (reference sequence). The V end was cut by 5 bases, the J end by 7 bases, with 15 bases between. The CDR3 region has the DNA TGTGCCAGTAGTCCCCGGCAGGGTAGGCAGCCCCAGCATTTT. Encoded protein: CASSPRQGRQPQHF. Based on the CDR3 plus reference TRBV19 and TRBJ1-5, the full variable domain is DGGITQSPKYLFRKEGQNVTLSCEQNLNHDAMYWYRQDPGQGLRLIYYSQIVNDFQKGDIAEGYSVSREKKESFPLTVTSAQKNPTAFYLCASSPRQGRQPQHFGDGTRLSIL.

J is TRBJ2-5 and V is TRBV11-1; D is unresolved. In germline, CDR1 is SGHAT, CDR2 FQDESV (reference sequence). V lost 2 bases, J lost 1 base, and 5 bases lay in between. The CDR3 extends over 13 amino acids. CDR3 nucleotide sequence: TGTGCCAGCAGCTTAAGGCTCCAAGAGACCCAGTACTTC. It specifies CASSLRLQETQYF.

The V call is TRBV10-3, the J call TRBJ2-3; TRBD2 matches at 10 bases. Per the germline V gene, CDR1 is ENHRY and CDR2 is SYGVKD. The CDR3 totals 16 residues. Trimming at V came to 3 bases and at J to 7 bases, leaving 10 bases not matched to a gene. The CDR3 DNA follows: TGTGCCATCAGTGATCCACTAGCGGGACTTAATTATACGCAGTATTTT. Translating gives CAISDPLAGLNYTQYF.

The chain uses TRBV6-5 and TRBJ1-1; TRBD1 agrees at 8 bases. The CDR3 sequence is 16 residues long. Trimming removed 0 bases from V and 4 bases from J; junction bases left unmatched: 7. Germline V gives CDR1 MNHEY, CDR2 SVGAGI. The CDR3 DNA reads TGTGCCAGCAGTTACTCCTATGACAGGGGTTTCACTGAAGCTTTCTTT. Translating gives CASSYSYDRGFTEAFF.

V is TRBV11-2 and J is TRBJ2-7; 9 bases line up with TRBD1. The CDR3 totals 15 residues. Trimming at V came to 5 bases and at J to 2 bases, leaving 7 bases not matched to a gene. Germline V CDR1 and CDR2: SGHAT, FQNNGV. The CDR3 nucleotides read TGTGCCAGCAGCCTCGGACAGGGGCTTACCTACGAGCAGTACTTC. Protein: CASSLGQGLTYEQYF.

The chain couples TRBV15 to TRBJ2-4; 7 nucleotides align to TRBD1. V shed 2 bases and J 0 bases; nucleotides not matched to a gene: 13. Germline V gene sequence: CDR1 LNHNV, CDR2 YYDKDF (reference sequence). The CDR3 spans 19 residues. CDR3 region: CATSRPWRTGPLAKNIQYF. The CDR3, as DNA: TGTGCCACCAGCAGACCGTGGAGGACAGGACCTTTAGCCAAAAACATTCAGTACTTC.